This T cell receptor beta chain is drawn from a study of blood T cells in healthy people across ages. Per-sample PBMC isolation yielded at least 7 million cells. Using a J-beta primer mix together with a sample-barcoded 5' primer, a second PCR was run for roughly 7 to 12 cycles. Through a template-switch adaptor with 12 random nucleotides, each cDNA molecule received a tag. Each CDR3 protein is one row after TCRdb ran MiXCR on the 5' RACE reads. The sample carries around 1,500,000 distinct CDR3 sequences, roughly 28% recorded once. Study-level points and caveats: TCR beta diversity was tightly associated with the proportion of naive T cells.

Points on this clonotype: Its antigen is currently unknown.

CDR3 length equals 15 residues. Looked up from germline, CDR1 is LNHNV and CDR2 is YYDKDF (reference sequence). V was shortened by 9 bases and J by 7 bases, with 21 bases between the two germline ends. This TCR was sampled from a woman in her 30s in good health. This sequence joins TRBV15 and TRBJ1-4; tentatively, D is TRBD1 (6 bases). The sequenced material came from blood. The CDR3 loop reads CATATAGGGGEKLFF. The DNA of the CDR3 is TGTGCCACGGCCACTGCTGGGGGCGGCGGTGAAAAACTGTTTTTT.